This T cell receptor beta chain was captured in a study of Graves' ophthalmopathy and Graves' hyperthyroidism. The study's findings and limits: In blood, most expanded thyroid clonotypes above 0.001 frequency were also detected.

This clonotype was recorded at least ten times. Its antigen is still unknown. The junction departs from germline at one end; a sequencing error may be responsible. Germline CDR1 reads MNHNS; CDR2 reads SASEGT. This CDR3 has 13 residues. Donors with ophthalmopathy: moderate-to-severe activity, CAS ≥3, NOSPECS ≥4, duration under 3 months. Physicians reached a diagnosis by relying on clinical symptoms, serum thyroxine, TRAb, thyroid ultrasound and orbital computed tomography. Amplified material comprised TCR beta CDR3 regions derived from RNA transcripts. HTBI primers primed a first-round RT-PCR, and a second-round multiplex PCR followed. One entry per CDR3 protein results from TCRdb running MiXCR on the multiplex PCR reads. The sample records 40,000 to 45,000 distinct CDR3 sequences, roughly half being singletons.

Sequencing was performed on peripheral blood. This TCR was sampled from an adult man with Graves' ophthalmopathy. The rearrangement links TRBV6-1 to TRBJ2-7, with D possibly matching TRBD2 (5 bases). CDR3 bases: TGTGCCAGCAGTCAAGCGGAGTTCTACGAGCAGTACTTC. Amino acids: CASSQAEFYEQYF.